This TCR beta chain derives from a study of human T cells and chemical hapten exposure. TCRdb itself ran the RACE reads through MiXCR, one entry per CDR3 protein. Of some 120,000 distinct CDR3 sequences listed, about an eighth are singletons. Germline V gene sequence: CDR1 MGHDK, CDR2 SYGVNS. Trimming removed 0 bases at V and 7 bases at J, with 10 bases between. The CDR3 is 13 amino acids. Stated time point: patch test 1, 2 weeks after DPC sensitization. This sample's treatment: therapeutic diphenylcyclopropenone sensitization with weekly scalp DPC. This sequence was found in a woman aged 45-59 years with alopecia areata. Some clones in this sample may be carry-over from other donors' samples. The sample was whole blood, taken in connection with sensitization to the hapten diphenylcyclopropenone (DPC). The rearrangement links TRBV25-1 to TRBJ2-7; maybe TRBD2 (6 bases). The CDR3 nucleotides read TGTGCCAGCAGTGAATATCGACGGGGGGAGCAGTACTTC. Translated, it gives CASSEYRRGEQYF.